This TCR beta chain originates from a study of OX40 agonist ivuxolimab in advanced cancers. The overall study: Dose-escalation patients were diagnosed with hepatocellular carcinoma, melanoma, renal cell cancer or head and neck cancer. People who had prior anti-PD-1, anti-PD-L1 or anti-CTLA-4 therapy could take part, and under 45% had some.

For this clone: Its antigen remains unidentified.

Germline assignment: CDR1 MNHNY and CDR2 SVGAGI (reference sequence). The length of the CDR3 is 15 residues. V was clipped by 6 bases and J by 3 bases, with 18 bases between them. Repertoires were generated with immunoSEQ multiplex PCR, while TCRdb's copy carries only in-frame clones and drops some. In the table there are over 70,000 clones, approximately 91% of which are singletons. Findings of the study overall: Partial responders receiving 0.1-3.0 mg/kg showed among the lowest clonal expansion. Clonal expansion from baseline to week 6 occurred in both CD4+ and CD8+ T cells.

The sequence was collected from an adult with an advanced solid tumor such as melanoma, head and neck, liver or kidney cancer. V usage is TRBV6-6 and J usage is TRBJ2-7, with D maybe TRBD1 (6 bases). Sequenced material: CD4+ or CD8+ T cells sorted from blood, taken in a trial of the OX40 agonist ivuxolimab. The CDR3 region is CASRLGDRRYYEQYF. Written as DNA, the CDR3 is TGTGCCAGCAGGTTGGGAGACAGGAGATACTACGAGCAGTACTTC.